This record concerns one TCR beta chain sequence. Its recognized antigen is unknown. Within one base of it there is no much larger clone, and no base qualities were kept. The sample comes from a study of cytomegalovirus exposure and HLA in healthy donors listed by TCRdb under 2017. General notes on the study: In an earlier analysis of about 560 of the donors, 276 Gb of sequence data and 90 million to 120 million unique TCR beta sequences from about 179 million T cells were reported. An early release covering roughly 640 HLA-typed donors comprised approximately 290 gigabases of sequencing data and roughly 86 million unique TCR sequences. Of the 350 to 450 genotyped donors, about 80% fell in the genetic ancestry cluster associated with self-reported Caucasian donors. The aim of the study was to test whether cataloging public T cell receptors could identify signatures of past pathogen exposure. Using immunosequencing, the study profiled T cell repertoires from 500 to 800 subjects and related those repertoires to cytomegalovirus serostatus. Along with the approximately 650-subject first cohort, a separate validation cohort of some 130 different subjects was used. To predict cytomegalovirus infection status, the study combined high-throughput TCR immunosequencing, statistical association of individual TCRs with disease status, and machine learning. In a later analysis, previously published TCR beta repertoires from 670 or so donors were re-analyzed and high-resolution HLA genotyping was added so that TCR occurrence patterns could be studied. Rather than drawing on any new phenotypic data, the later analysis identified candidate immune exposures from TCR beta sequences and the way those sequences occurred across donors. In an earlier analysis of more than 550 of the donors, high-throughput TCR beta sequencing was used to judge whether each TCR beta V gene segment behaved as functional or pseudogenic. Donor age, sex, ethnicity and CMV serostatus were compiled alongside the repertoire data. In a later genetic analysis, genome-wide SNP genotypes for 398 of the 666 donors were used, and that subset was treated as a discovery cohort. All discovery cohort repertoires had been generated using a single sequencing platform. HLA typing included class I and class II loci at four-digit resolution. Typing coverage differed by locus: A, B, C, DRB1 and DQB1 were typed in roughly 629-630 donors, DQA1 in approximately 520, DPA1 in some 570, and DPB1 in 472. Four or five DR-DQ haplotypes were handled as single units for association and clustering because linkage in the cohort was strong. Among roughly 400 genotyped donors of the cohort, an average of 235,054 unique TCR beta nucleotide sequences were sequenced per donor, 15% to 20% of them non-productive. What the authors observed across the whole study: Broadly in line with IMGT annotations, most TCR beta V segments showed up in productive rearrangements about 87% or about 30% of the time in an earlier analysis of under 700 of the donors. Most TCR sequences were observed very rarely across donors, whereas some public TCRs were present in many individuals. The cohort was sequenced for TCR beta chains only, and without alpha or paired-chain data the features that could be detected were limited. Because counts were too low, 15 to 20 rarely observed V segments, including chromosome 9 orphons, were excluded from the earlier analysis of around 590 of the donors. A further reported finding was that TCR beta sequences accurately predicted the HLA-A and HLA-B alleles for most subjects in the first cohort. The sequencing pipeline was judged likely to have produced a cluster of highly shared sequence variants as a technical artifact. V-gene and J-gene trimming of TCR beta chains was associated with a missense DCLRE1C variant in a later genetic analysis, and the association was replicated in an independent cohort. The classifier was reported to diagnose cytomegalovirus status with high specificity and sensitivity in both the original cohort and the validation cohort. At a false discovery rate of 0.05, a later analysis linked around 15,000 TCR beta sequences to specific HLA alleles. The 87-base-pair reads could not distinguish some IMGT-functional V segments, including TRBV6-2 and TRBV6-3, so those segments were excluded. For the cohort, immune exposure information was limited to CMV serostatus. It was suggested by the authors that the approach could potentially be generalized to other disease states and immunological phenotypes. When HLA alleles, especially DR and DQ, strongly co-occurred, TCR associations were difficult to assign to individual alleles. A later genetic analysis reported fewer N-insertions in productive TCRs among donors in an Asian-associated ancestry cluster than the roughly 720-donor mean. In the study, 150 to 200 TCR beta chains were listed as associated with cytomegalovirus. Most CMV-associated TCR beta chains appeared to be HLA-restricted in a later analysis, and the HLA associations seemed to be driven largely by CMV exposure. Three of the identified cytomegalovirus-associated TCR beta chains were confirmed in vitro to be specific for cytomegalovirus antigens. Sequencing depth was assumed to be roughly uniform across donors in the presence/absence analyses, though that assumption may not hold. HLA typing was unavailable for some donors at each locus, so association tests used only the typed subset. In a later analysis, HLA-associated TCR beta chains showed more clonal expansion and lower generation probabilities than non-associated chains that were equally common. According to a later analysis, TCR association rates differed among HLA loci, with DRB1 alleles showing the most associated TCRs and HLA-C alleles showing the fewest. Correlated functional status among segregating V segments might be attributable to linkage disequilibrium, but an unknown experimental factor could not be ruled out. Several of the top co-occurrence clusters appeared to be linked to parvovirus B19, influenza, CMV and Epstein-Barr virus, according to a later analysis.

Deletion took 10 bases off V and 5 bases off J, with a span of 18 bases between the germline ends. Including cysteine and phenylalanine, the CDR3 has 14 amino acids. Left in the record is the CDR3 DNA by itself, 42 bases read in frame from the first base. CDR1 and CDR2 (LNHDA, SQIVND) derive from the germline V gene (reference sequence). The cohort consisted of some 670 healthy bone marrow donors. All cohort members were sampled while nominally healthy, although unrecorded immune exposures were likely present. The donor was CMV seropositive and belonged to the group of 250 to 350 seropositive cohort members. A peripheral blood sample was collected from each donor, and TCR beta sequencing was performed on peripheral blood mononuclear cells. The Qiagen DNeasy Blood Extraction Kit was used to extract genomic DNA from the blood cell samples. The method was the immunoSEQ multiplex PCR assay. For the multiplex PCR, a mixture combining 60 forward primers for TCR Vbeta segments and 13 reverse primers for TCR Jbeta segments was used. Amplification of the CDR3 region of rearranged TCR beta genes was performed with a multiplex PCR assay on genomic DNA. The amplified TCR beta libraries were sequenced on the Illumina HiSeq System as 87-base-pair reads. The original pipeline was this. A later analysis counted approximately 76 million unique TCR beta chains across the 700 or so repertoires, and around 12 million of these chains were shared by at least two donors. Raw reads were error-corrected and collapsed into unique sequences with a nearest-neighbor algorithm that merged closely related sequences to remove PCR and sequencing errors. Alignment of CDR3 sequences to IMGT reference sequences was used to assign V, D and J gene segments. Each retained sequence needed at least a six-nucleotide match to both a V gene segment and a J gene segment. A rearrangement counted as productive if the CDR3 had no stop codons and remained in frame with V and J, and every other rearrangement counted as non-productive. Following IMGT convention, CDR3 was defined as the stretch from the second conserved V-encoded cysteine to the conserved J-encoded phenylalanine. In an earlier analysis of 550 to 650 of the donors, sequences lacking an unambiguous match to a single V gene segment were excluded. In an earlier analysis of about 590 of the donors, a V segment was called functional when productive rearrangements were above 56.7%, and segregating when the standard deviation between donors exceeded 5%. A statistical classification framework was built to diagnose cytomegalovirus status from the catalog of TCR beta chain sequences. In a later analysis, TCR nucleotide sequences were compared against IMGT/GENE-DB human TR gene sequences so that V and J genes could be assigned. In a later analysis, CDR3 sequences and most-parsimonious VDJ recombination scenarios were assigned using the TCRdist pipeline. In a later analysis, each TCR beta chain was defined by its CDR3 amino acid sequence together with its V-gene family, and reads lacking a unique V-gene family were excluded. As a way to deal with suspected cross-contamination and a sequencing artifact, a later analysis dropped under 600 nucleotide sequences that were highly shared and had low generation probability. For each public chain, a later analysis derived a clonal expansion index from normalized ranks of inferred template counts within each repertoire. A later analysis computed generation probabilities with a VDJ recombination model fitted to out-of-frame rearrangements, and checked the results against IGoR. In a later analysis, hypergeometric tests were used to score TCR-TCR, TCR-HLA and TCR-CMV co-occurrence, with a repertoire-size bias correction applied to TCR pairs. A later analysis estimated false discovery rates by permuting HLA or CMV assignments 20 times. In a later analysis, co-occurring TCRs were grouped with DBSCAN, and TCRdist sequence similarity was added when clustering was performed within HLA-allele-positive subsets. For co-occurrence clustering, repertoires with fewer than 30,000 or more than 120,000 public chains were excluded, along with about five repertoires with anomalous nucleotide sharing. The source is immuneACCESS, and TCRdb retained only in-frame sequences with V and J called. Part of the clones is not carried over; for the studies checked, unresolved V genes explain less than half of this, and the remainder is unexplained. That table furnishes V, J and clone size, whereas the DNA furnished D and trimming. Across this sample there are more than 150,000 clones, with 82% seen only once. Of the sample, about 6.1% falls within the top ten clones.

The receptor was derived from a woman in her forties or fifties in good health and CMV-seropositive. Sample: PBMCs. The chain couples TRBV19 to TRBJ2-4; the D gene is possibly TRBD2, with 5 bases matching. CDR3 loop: CATREARGQNIQYF. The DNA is TGTGCCACACGGGAAGCCCGAGGGCAAAACATTCAGTACTTC.